Listed below are T cell receptor beta chains from one sample, sequenced in a study of T cells in Graves' hyperthyroidism and ophthalmopathy. TCRdb recomputed calls from the multiplex PCR reads with MiXCR, one row per CDR3 protein. The repertoire consists of about 540,000 distinct CDR3 sequences, with around 42% occurring once and the leading ten covering about 8.2%. The sequenced sample was peripheral blood or thyroid tissue (not recorded which). The receptors here all came from a woman aged 18-30 years with Graves' hyperthyroidism. The CDR3 runs from the conserved cysteine through the conserved F or W. Each record gives: V gene, clone size, D gene, J gene, CDR3 DNA, CDR3 protein. The D gene is left open where the match is weak. Clone size appears in some rows only: once, few, many, or a class for an expanded clone.

V gene: TRBV25-1; clone size: -; D gene: -; J gene: TRBJ2-7; CDR3 DNA: TGTGCCAGCAGTTACTCGAGGGATAAGGGCGAGCAGTACTTC; CDR3 protein: CASSYSRDKGEQYF
V gene: TRBV19; clone size: -; D gene: TRBD1; J gene: TRBJ2-7; CDR3 DNA: TGTGCCAGTAGCGGGACAGGGGAGTCCTACGAGCAGTACTTC; CDR3 protein: CASSGTGESYEQYF
V gene: TRBV19; clone size: -; D gene: -; J gene: TRBJ1-1; CDR3 DNA: TGTGCCAGTAGTATAGAGGACGGAATTGAAGCTTTCTTT; CDR3 protein: CASSIEDGIEAFF
V gene: TRBV25-1; clone size: -; D gene: -; J gene: TRBJ1-5; CDR3 DNA: TGTGCCAGCAGCTTAGTAGTTGGGTATAGCAATCAGCCCCAGCATTTT; CDR3 protein: CASSLVVGYSNQPQHF
V gene: TRBV7-9; clone size: many; D gene: TRBD1; J gene: TRBJ2-7; CDR3 DNA: TGTGCCAGCAGCCCGGGACAGGTCTCCTACGAGCAGTACTTC; CDR3 protein: CASSPGQVSYEQYF
V gene: TRBV29-1; clone size: many; D gene: TRBD1; J gene: TRBJ2-7; CDR3 DNA: TGCAGCGTTGATACCGGGACAGGGACTAACGAGCAGTACTTC; CDR3 protein: CSVDTGTGTNEQYF
V gene: TRBV2; clone size: -; D gene: -; J gene: TRBJ1-2; CDR3 DNA: TGTGCTCCTTCCAGTGACTATGGCTACACCTTC; CDR3 protein: CAPSSDYGYTF
V gene: TRBV7-9; clone size: -; D gene: -; J gene: TRBJ2-7; CDR3 DNA: TGTGCCAGCAGCTCTCCCAGCGATGTTCCGAGGGACGAGCAGTACTTC; CDR3 protein: CASSSPSDVPRDEQYF
V gene: TRBV7-8; clone size: -; D gene: -; J gene: TRBJ2-7; CDR3 DNA: TGTGCCAGCAGTTGGGACCACTGGGAAACCTACGAGCAGTACTTC; CDR3 protein: CASSWDHWETYEQYF
V gene: TRBV7-9; clone size: many; D gene: -; J gene: TRBJ1-2; CDR3 DNA: TGTGCCAGCAGTAGGTCGACAGACGGCTACACCTTC; CDR3 protein: CASSRSTDGYTF
V gene: TRBV20-1; clone size: -; D gene: TRBD1; J gene: TRBJ1-1; CDR3 DNA: TGCAGTGCTAGAGCCACCGGTACCGGGACAGTGAACACTGAAGCTTTCTTT; CDR3 protein: CSARATGTGTVNTEAFF
V gene: TRBV4-3; clone size: -; D gene: -; J gene: TRBJ2-7; CDR3 DNA: TGCGCCAGCAGCCAAGATTATGAGGGCTGCGAGCAGTACTTC; CDR3 protein: CASSQDYEGCEQYF
V gene: TRBV7-8; clone size: many; D gene: -; J gene: TRBJ2-7; CDR3 DNA: TGTGCCAGCAGCACAGGACTAGGGGGAACCTACGAGCAGTACTTC; CDR3 protein: CASSTGLGGTYEQYF
V gene: TRBV15; clone size: once; D gene: TRBD1; J gene: TRBJ2-5; CDR3 DNA: TGTGCCACCACGGGGGACAGGGGAGAGACCCAGTACTTC; CDR3 protein: CATTGDRGETQYF
V gene: TRBV29-1; clone size: -; D gene: TRBD1; J gene: TRBJ1-6; CDR3 DNA: TGCAGCGTTTTGACAGGGGGTGGGAATCCACCCCTCCACTTT; CDR3 protein: CSVLTGGGNPPLHF
V gene: TRBV10-3; clone size: -; D gene: -; J gene: TRBJ1-1; CDR3 DNA: TGTGCCCTAAGTGACACTGGAGCTTTCTTT; CDR3 protein: CALSDTGAFF
V gene: TRBV7-9; clone size: few; D gene: -; J gene: TRBJ1-5; CDR3 DNA: TGTGCCAGCAGCCTCGGGTCTCTACGACAGCCCCAGCATTTT; CDR3 protein: CASSLGSLRQPQHF
V gene: TRBV7-9; clone size: -; D gene: TRBD2; J gene: TRBJ2-5; CDR3 DNA: TGTGCCAGCAGCCCGCCGGGACTATACCAAGAGACCCAGTACTTC; CDR3 protein: CASSPPGLYQETQYF
V gene: TRBV20-1; clone size: many; D gene: -; J gene: TRBJ1-2; CDR3 DNA: TGCAGTGCTAGAGAGGACGGACTTCGGTATGGCTACACCTTC; CDR3 protein: CSAREDGLRYGYTF
V gene: TRBV24-1; clone size: -; D gene: -; J gene: TRBJ1-2; CDR3 DNA: TGTGCCACCAGTGACCGCCGGACCTATGGCTACACCTTC; CDR3 protein: CATSDRRTYGYTF
V gene: TRBV15; clone size: -; D gene: -; J gene: TRBJ2-7; CDR3 DNA: TGTGCCACCAGCAGAGGAAGGGTGGACGAGCAGTACTTC; CDR3 protein: CATSRGRVDEQYF
V gene: TRBV20-1; clone size: few; D gene: -; J gene: TRBJ1-5; CDR3 DNA: TGCAGTGCAAAGAGGAGCAATCAGCCCCAGCATTTT; CDR3 protein: CSAKRSNQPQHF
V gene: TRBV5-1; clone size: many; D gene: -; J gene: TRBJ1-1; CDR3 DNA: TGCGCCAGCACTACCGCAGGGACCACTGAAGCTTTCTTT; CDR3 protein: CASTTAGTTEAFF
V gene: TRBV29-1; clone size: -; D gene: TRBD1; J gene: TRBJ2-6; CDR3 DNA: TGCAGCGTTTTCCCGGGGGACACCGGGACAGGGGCCGGGGCCAACGTCCTGACTTTC; CDR3 protein: CSVFPGDTGTGAGANVLTF
V gene: TRBV6-1; clone size: -; D gene: TRBD1; J gene: TRBJ1-3; CDR3 DNA: TGTGCCAGCAGCCGACAGGGTGGAAACACCATATATTTT; CDR3 protein: CASSRQGGNTIYF
V gene: TRBV9; clone size: -; D gene: -; J gene: TRBJ2-6; CDR3 DNA: TGTGCCAGCAGCTTGATGACTTTC; CDR3 protein: CASSLMTF
V gene: TRBV10-3; clone size: -; D gene: -; J gene: TRBJ2-2; CDR3 DNA: TGTGCCAGCAGTTACTCAAACAGGCGCACCGGGGAGCTGTTTTTT; CDR3 protein: CASSYSNRRTGELFF
V gene: TRBV7-8; clone size: -; D gene: -; J gene: TRBJ1-4; CDR3 DNA: TGTGCCAGCAGCTTAGAGACCATGGGAGAAAAACTGTTTTTT; CDR3 protein: CASSLETMGEKLFF
V gene: TRBV20-1; clone size: many; D gene: -; J gene: TRBJ2-6; CDR3 DNA: TGCAGTGCACCTGGGACCGGGGGTTCTGGGGCCAACGTCCTGACTTTC; CDR3 protein: CSAPGTGGSGANVLTF
V gene: TRBV5-1; clone size: -; D gene: TRBD1; J gene: TRBJ1-5; CDR3 DNA: TGCGCCAGCAGCTTGTCGGGACAGATCAATCAGCCCCAGCATTTT; CDR3 protein: CASSLSGQINQPQHF
V gene: TRBV29-1; clone size: many; D gene: TRBD2; J gene: TRBJ2-7; CDR3 DNA: TGCAGCGTTGAAGGAGGACTAGCGGGAAACGAGCAGTACTTC; CDR3 protein: CSVEGGLAGNEQYF
V gene: TRBV24-1; clone size: few; D gene: TRBD2; J gene: TRBJ2-2; CDR3 DNA: TGTGCCACCAGTAAAACCGGGACTATGAACACCGGGGAGCTGTTTTTT; CDR3 protein: CATSKTGTMNTGELFF
V gene: TRBV7-9; clone size: few; D gene: TRBD1; J gene: TRBJ1-1; CDR3 DNA: TGTGCCAGCAGTCTAGAAGGAGGACAGGCTGAAGCTTTCTTT; CDR3 protein: CASSLEGGQAEAFF
V gene: TRBV19; clone size: few; D gene: -; J gene: TRBJ2-5; CDR3 DNA: TGTGCCAGTAGCCCCCCACACCAAGAGACCCAGTACTTC; CDR3 protein: CASSPPHQETQYF
V gene: TRBV20-1; clone size: -; D gene: TRBD1; J gene: TRBJ2-7; CDR3 DNA: TGCAGTCCCGACAGGGGGGACGAGCAGTACTTC; CDR3 protein: CSPDRGDEQYF
V gene: TRBV20-1; clone size: few; D gene: -; J gene: TRBJ2-7; CDR3 DNA: TGCAGTGCTATCTCAGGCCCCTACGAGCAGTACTTC; CDR3 protein: CSAISGPYEQYF
V gene: TRBV20-1; clone size: few; D gene: -; J gene: TRBJ1-3; CDR3 DNA: TGCAGTGCTAGACTCTATTCTGGAAACACCATATATTTT; CDR3 protein: CSARLYSGNTIYF
V gene: TRBV12-3/TRBV12-4; clone size: many; D gene: -; J gene: TRBJ1-6; CDR3 DNA: TGTGCCAGCAGCCGAACAGGGTTTGATTCACCCCTCCACTTT; CDR3 protein: CASSRTGFDSPLHF
V gene: TRBV7-2; clone size: few; D gene: TRBD2; J gene: TRBJ2-2; CDR3 DNA: TGTGCCAGCAGCTTAATCCGGGGCGGACTAGCGGGCCGGGAGCTGTTTTTT; CDR3 protein: CASSLIRGGLAGRELFF
V gene: TRBV7-8; clone size: once; D gene: -; J gene: TRBJ1-5; CDR3 DNA: TGTGCCAGCAGCCTGTTAGGGCCCATGACAGGAGGTCAGCCCCAGCATTTT; CDR3 protein: CASSLLGPMTGGQPQHF